The 22 T cell receptor beta chains presented below share a single source sample, sequenced in a study of T cells in Graves' hyperthyroidism and ophthalmopathy. RNA transcripts were the template for amplifying TCR beta CDR3 regions. The TCR CDR3 was amplified in a first-round RT-PCR using the HTBI primer set. Each CDR3 protein is one row after TCRdb ran MiXCR on the multiplex PCR reads. The sample carries roughly 570,000 distinct CDR3 sequences, about 45% recorded once. The sequenced sample was peripheral blood or thyroid tissue (not recorded which). The receptors were sampled from an adult woman with Graves' disease, either hyperthyroidism or ophthalmopathy (not recorded which).

V and J are TRBV7-2 and TRBJ1-6; tentatively, D is TRBD1 (5 bases). This CDR3 is 13 amino acids long. Germline loops: CDR1 SGHTA, CDR2 FQGNSA. Trimming took 2 bases from V and 9 from J, leaving 8 bases between them. CDR3 protein: CASSLRRGSPLHF. The CDR3, as DNA: TGTGCCAGCAGCTTAAGAAGGGGTTCACCCCTCCACTTT.

The V gene is TRBV6-6, the J gene TRBJ1-1; TRBD1 matches at 8 bases. This CDR3 has 15 amino acids. The trim removed 2 bases at V and 6 bases at J, leaving 8 bases unmatched. Germline V gene sequence: CDR1 MNHNY, CDR2 SVGAGI (reference sequence). CDR3 sequence reads: CASSYARNRGAEAFF. The DNA of the CDR3 is TGTGCCAGCAGTTACGCCCGTAACAGGGGGGCTGAAGCTTTCTTT.

The chain uses TRBV19 and TRBJ1-5; TRBD1 matches 9 bases. CDR1 is LNHDA and CDR2 is SQIVND in the germline V gene (reference sequence). Trimming at V came to 1 base and at J to 5 bases, leaving 6 bases not matched to a gene. The CDR3 consists of 16 residues. CDR3 region: CASSIVQGAAYQPQHF. CDR3 DNA sequence: TGTGCCAGTAGTATAGTACAGGGGGCAGCTTATCAGCCCCAGCATTTT.

Only one count was recorded for this clonotype. The chain has TRBV10-3 and TRBJ2-2; 8 nucleotides match TRBD1. The CDR3 runs to 14 residues. The V gene end was trimmed by 6 bases and the J gene end by 3 bases; junction bases not matched to a gene: 3. Germline V gene lookup returns CDR1 ENHRY and CDR2 SYGVKD. The CDR3 coding sequence is TGTGCCATCAGCTCGACAGGGGACACCGGGGAGCTGTTTTTT. Its translation is CAISSTGDTGELFF.

The J gene is TRBJ1-1, the V gene TRBV29-1; D is uncertain. The CDR3 totals 15 residues. In germline, CDR1 is SQVTM, CDR2 ANQGSEA. Trimming removed 6 bases at V and 1 base at J, with 18 bases between. The CDR3 region is CSVASTPRGNTEAFF. DNA of the CDR3: TGCAGCGTCGCCAGCACTCCTCGCGGGAACACTGAAGCTTTCTTT.

The sample holds many counts of this clonotype. The chain joins TRBV12-3 or TRBV12-4 to TRBJ1-6, with D unresolved. V was cut by 3 bases and J by 9 bases, with 3 bases left in between. CDR3 size: 11 residues. CDR3 sequence (DNA): TGTGCCAGCAGTTTCGGTTCACCCCTCCACTTT. It yields the protein CASSFGSPLHF.

This clonotype was counted ten times or more. The V gene is TRBV12-3 or TRBV12-4, the J gene TRBJ2-7, with 10 nucleotides matching TRBD2. The V and J ends lost 6 bases and 2 bases, in that order; junction bases with no gene match: 7. The CDR3 runs to 15 residues. The CDR3 spells CASRPSGSPTYEQYF. The CDR3 DNA reads as TGTGCCAGCAGACCTAGCGGGAGTCCAACCTACGAGCAGTACTTC.

There are many counts of this clonotype. In nucleotides, the CDR3 is TGTGCCAGCAGCTTTGACGCAAACACCGGGGAGCTGTTTTTT. It translates to CASSFDANTGELFF. This chain connects TRBV7-3 to TRBJ2-2; D gene unclear. Trimming stripped 3 bases from V and 2 bases from J, with 7 bases between. The CDR3 loop spans 14 amino acids. Germline V gene lookup returns CDR1 SGHTA and CDR2 FQGTGA.

This clonotype was seen more than once but under ten times. The rearrangement uses TRBV28 and TRBJ2-2; no clear D gene. V shed 6 bases and J shed 6 bases, with 8 bases lying between them. The germline V gene has CDR1 MDHEN and CDR2 SYDVKM. The CDR3 runs to 12 residues. The CDR3 region has the DNA TGTGCCAGCAGGCTGTCGGCCGGGGAGCTGTTTTTT. Protein sequence: CASRLSAGELFF.

This clonotype was counted a few times. The V gene is TRBV9, the J gene TRBJ1-4; D possibly corresponds to TRBD1 (5 bases). Trimming left V 3 bases short and J 7 bases short, with 13 bases between. The CDR3 runs 14 residues. The germline V gene encodes CDR1 SGDLS and CDR2 YYNGEE. Here the CDR3 DNA reads TGTGCCAGCAGCGAGGGGACGGCAAGTGAAAAACTGTTTTTT. This translates into CASSEGTASEKLFF. Full variable domain (missing parts from reference TRBV9 and TRBJ1-4): DSGVTQTPKHLITATGQRVTLRCSPRSGDLSVYWYQQSLDQGLQFLIQYYNGEERAKGNILERFSAQQFPDLHSELNLSSLELGDSALYFCASSEGTASEKLFFGSGTQLSVL.

This clonotype was seen more than once but under ten times. The chain links TRBV10-3 to TRBJ1-1; no definite D call. The CDR3 is made up of 12 amino acids. Germline CDR1 and CDR2: ENHRY and SYGVKD. Trimming took off 3 bases at V and 4 bases at J, with 6 bases between the two ends. The CDR3 DNA follows: TGTGCCATCAGTGACCCGGGCACTGAAGCTTTCTTT. Translating it yields CAISDPGTEAFF.

The V gene is TRBV10-3, the J gene TRBJ1-1, with TRBD1 identical over 8 bases. The CDR3 contains 16 residues. The V segment lost 1 base and the J segment 3 bases; nucleotides outside the gene matches: 7. Germline CDR1 is ENHRY and CDR2 is SYGVKD. CDR3 sequence: CAISELWTGSHTEAFF. In DNA, the CDR3 is TGTGCCATCAGTGAGTTATGGACAGGGTCACACACTGAAGCTTTCTTT.

The rearrangement uses TRBV20-1 and TRBJ1-6; a possible D gene is TRBD1 (6 bases). CDR3 length: 14 residues. Trimming shortened V by 6 bases and J by 8 bases, and 17 bases separated the two germline ends. Germline values: CDR1 DFQATT, CDR2 SNEGSKA (reference sequence). The DNA for the CDR3 is TGCAGTGCCTTAGGGGGACCGAGCGATTCACCCCTCCACTTT. This codes for CSALGGPSDSPLHF.

This clonotype was observed at least ten times. The chain has TRBV15 and TRBJ2-7; no reliable D call. This CDR3 has 12 amino acids. The germline V gene has CDR1 LNHNV and CDR2 YYDKDF (reference sequence). With 9 bases removed from V and 3 bases from J, the gap between germline ends came to 12 bases. CDR3 sequence: CATGRRFYEQYF. CDR3 bases: TGTGCCACTGGTCGGCGGTTCTACGAGCAGTACTTC.

This clonotype was detected many times. V usage is TRBV20-1 and J usage is TRBJ1-6; D might be TRBD1 (5 bases). Germline assignment: CDR1 DFQATT and CDR2 SNEGSKA (reference sequence). The CDR3 has 12 residues. V was trimmed by 5 bases and J by 5 bases, leaving 7 bases between them. CDR3 coding DNA: TGCAGTGCTTCGGGGGATAATTCACCCCTCCACTTT. Translated: CSASGDNSPLHF.

As to this clonotype: At one end, the junction sequence differs from germline, possibly due to a read error. This sequence joins TRBV7-2 and TRBJ2-2; D is perhaps TRBD2 (7 bases). The V gene's germline CDR1 is SGHTA and CDR2 FQGNSA. The CDR3 extends over 13 amino acids. CDR3 DNA: TGTGCCAGCAGCGCACAAAGGGGGGGGGGAGCTGTTTTT. Translated: CASSAQRGGGAVF.

The chain recombines TRBV6-2 or TRBV6-3 with TRBJ2-7; TRBD2 matches at 8 bases. The CDR3 length is 13 residues. Germline lookup yields CDR1 MNHEY and CDR2 SVGEGT. Germline trimming cut 4 bases from V and 7 bases from J; bases unmatched to any gene: 6. CDR3 loop: CASSSAGVFEQYF. The CDR3 nucleotides are TGTGCCAGCAGTTCAGCGGGAGTTTTTGAGCAGTACTTC.

V and J are TRBV20-1 and TRBJ1-5; tentative D call: TRBD1 (6 bases). Trimming took off 3 bases at V and 2 bases at J, with 14 bases between the two ends. Per germline, CDR1 DFQATT and CDR2 SNEGSKA (reference sequence). CDR3 length equals 15 residues. This chain's CDR3 is CSASWGGNGNQPQHF. The CDR3 coding sequence is TGCAGTGCTAGTTGGGGGGGCAATGGCAATCAGCCCCAGCATTTT.

This clonotype was found once. This chain joins TRBV10-3 and TRBJ2-7; 9 bases line up with TRBD1. Unmatched junction bases numbered 0, after V lost 6 bases and J lost 0 bases. Germline loops: CDR1 ENHRY, CDR2 SYGVKD. The CDR3 loop spans 13 amino acids. The CDR3 bases are TGTGCCATCAGACAGGGGGCCTCCTACGAGCAGTACTTC. This codes for CAIRQGASYEQYF.

This clonotype showed up many times. V usage is TRBV20-1 and J usage is TRBJ2-7, with 9 bases lining up with TRBD2. The CDR3 totals 13 residues. V lost 2 bases, J lost 7 bases, and 6 bases stayed unmatched. The V gene's germline CDR1 is DFQATT and CDR2 SNEGSKA (reference sequence). The CDR3 reads CSARLTSGSEQYF. The DNA for the CDR3 is TGCAGTGCTAGATTGACTAGCGGTTCGGAGCAGTACTTC.

This clonotype was counted ten times or more. Here the CDR3 reads CASSLLAGGGQQYF. The CDR3 nucleotides are TGTGCCAGCAGCCTACTAGCGGGAGGAGGGCAGCAGTACTTC. This rearrangement joins TRBV28 to TRBJ2-7, with 12 bases that match TRBD2. CDR1 and CDR2 from the germline V gene are MDHEN and SYDVKM. The CDR3 totals 14 residues. Germline trimming cut 6 bases from V and 8 bases from J; bases unmatched to any gene: 8.

The rearrangement joins TRBV2 to TRBJ1-2; tentative D call: TRBD1 (6 bases). There are 14 residues in the CDR3. The V gene's germline CDR1 is SNHLY and CDR2 FYNNEI. V lost 6 bases, J lost 7 bases, and 18 bases lay in between. The CDR3 DNA reads TGTGCCAGCAGCGCGGGACATCTACCTGGTGGCTACACCTTC. Translated, it gives CASSAGHLPGGYTF.